This T cell receptor beta chain stems from a study of T cell responses to AZD1222 COVID-19 vaccine. Study context: Researchers grouped second doses given at about 4 or about 12 weeks into one pool.

On this clone: Its antigen is undetermined.

Whole-study findings and limits: Among the donors, most were white British and more were female, and clonal diversity was possibly underestimated. Among vaccine-associated CD4 TCRs, coverage spanned spike, with dominance at 160-218 and 743-854.

The CDR3 runs to 14 residues. Looked up from germline, CDR1 is SGDLS and CDR2 is YYNGEE. The V segment lost 4 bases and the J segment 4 bases; nucleotides outside the gene matches: 7. The assay was immunoSEQ multiplex PCR, and TCRdb's table has in-frame clones only and misses some. Of fewer than 120,000 clones detected, 81% appear once; the ten largest clones hold about 4.5%. The sequence was collected from an adult in good health. The sample was peripheral blood, taken on day 0 of AZD1222 vaccination. V usage is TRBV9 and J usage is TRBJ2-7; 8 nucleotides match TRBD1. This CDR3 reads CASSKGTGQYEQYF. As DNA, the CDR3 is TGTGCCAGCAGCAAAGGGACAGGACAATACGAGCAGTACTTC.